This T cell receptor beta chain was obtained from a study of blood T cells in healthy people across ages. A remark on this clonotype: As yet, its antigen is unknown.

Primed by a sample-barcoded 5' primer and a J-beta primer mix, a second PCR proceeded for 7 to 11 cycles. All cDNA molecules were each tagged by a template-switch adaptor with 12 random nucleotides. Every sample gave at least 2.5 million paired-end reads containing CDR3. In TCRdb, the 5' RACE reads were re-called with MiXCR into one record per CDR3 protein. The sample yields 1.2 million to 1.5 million distinct CDR3 sequences, around 39% seen once. There are 16 residues in the CDR3. V lost 1 base to trimming and J lost 10 bases; unmatched junction nucleotides: 13. The germline V gene has CDR1 LGHDT and CDR2 YNNKEL (reference sequence). Study-wide results and limits: Estimates drawn from one million T cells were deemed to understate diversity.

Specimen: blood. The chain employs TRBV3-1 and TRBJ2-1, with 7 bases matching TRBD2. The clonotype comes from a woman between 18 and 29 years old in good health. The CDR3 bases are TGTGCCAGCAGCCAAGTGCCCGGGGAGGGTAGGGTGGAGCAGTTCTTC. Protein: CASSQVPGEGRVEQFF.